The next 32 T cell receptor beta chains were all read from a single sample in a study of blood T cell repertoires in COVID-19. Assay: immunoSEQ multiplex PCR; the TCRdb copy retains only in-frame clones and omits some. The table includes roughly 230,000 clones, 88% detected once. Sequences were obtained from peripheral blood. The receptors here all came from a human donor in a cohort sampled during active COVID-19.

Notes on this clone: This sample also contains other DNA sequences that code for the same CDR3. The chain is built from TRBV27 and TRBJ2-7; 7 bases fit TRBD1. Germline V gene data show CDR1 as MNHEY and CDR2 as SMNVEV (reference sequence). This CDR3 region has 13 residues. With 6 bases clipped from V and 0 bases from J, the junction kept 2 bases outside the gene matches. This CDR3 reads CASSYRGSYEQYF. The CDR3 bases are TGTGCCAGCAGCTACAGGGGCTCCTACGAGCAGTACTTC.

On this clone: A read error may account for a junction end that differs from germline. This rearrangement joins TRBV5-4 to TRBJ2-7, with TRBD1 matching 9 bases. The germline CDR1 and CDR2 sequences are SGHNT and YYREEE (reference sequence). There are 15 residues in the CDR3. The CDR3 loop reads CASSSGTGGSHEQYF. The CDR3 DNA is TGTGCCAGCAGCTCTGGAACAGGGGGCTCCCACGAGCAGTACTTC.

This clone occurred once. This chain connects TRBV5-1 to TRBJ2-3, with D hard to call. The CDR3 totals 14 residues. The V end was cut by 7 bases, the J end by 0 bases, with 12 bases between. Germline CDR1 SGHRS, CDR2 YFSETQ. The CDR3 DNA sequence: TGCGCCAGCCGGTTGACATCCAGCACAGATACGCAGTATTTT. Protein sequence: CASRLTSSTDTQYF.

The chain employs TRBV28 and TRBJ2-7, with TRBD2 identical over 8 bases. Germline lookup yields CDR1 MDHEN and CDR2 SYDVKM. Germline trimming cut 2 bases from V and 7 bases from J; bases unmatched to any gene: 7. The CDR3 has 14 residues. In DNA form, the CDR3 reads TGTGCCAGCAGTTTAGAGCGGGAGCTAGGGGAGCAGTACTTC. This translates into CASSLERELGEQYF.

The genes are TRBV3-1 (or the pseudogene TRBV3-2) and TRBJ1-1; a possible D gene is TRBD1 (5 bases). The germline V and J ends were trimmed by 0 bases and 6 bases, with 14 bases remaining between them. The CDR3 length is 15 residues. Germline V gives CDR1 LGHDT, CDR2 YNNKEL (reference sequence). The CDR3 sequence: CASSQEYDRLPEAFF. The DNA for the CDR3 is TGTGCCAGCAGCCAAGAGTATGACAGATTGCCTGAAGCTTTCTTT.

This clone was seen repeatedly, ten times or more. J is TRBJ2-7 and V is TRBV11-2; D may be TRBD1 (5 bases). The length of the CDR3 is 15 residues. Trimming took 1 base from V and 2 from J, leaving 12 bases between them. Germline V lookup: CDR1 SGHAT, CDR2 FQNNGV. CDR3 sequence: CASSLGSTATYEQYF. CDR3 DNA: TGTGCCAGCAGCTTAGGTTCGACAGCTACCTACGAGCAGTACTTC.

The rearrangement joins TRBV9 to TRBJ2-7, with a weak D call TRBD1 (5 bases). This CDR3 has 14 amino acids. The germline V gene encodes CDR1 SGDLS and CDR2 YYNGEE. V lost 0 bases and J 1 base, leaving 8 bases between the germline ends. CDR3 in DNA: TGTGCCAGCAGCGTAGAGGCAGGGTCCTACGAGCAGTACTTC. Translating it yields CASSVEAGSYEQYF.

The chain has TRBV19 and TRBJ2-7, with D perhaps TRBD2 (6 bases). From germline, CDR1 is LNHDA and CDR2 SQIVND (reference sequence). The CDR3 spans 15 residues. Trimming left V 3 bases short and J 1 base short, with 13 bases between. In DNA form, the CDR3 reads TGTGCCAGTAGTATGGATGGGGGGAGGTCCTACGAGCAGTACTTC. Translating it yields CASSMDGGRSYEQYF. The entire variable domain, with the rest obtained from reference TRBV19 and TRBJ2-7, is as follows: DGGITQSPKYLFRKEGQNVTLSCEQNLNHDAMYWYRQDPGQGLRLIYYSQIVNDFQKGDIAEGYSVSREKKESFPLTVTSAQKNPTAFYLCASSMDGGRSYEQYFGPGTRLTVT.

A single count supports this clone. The V call is TRBV19, the J call TRBJ1-2; tentative D call: TRBD1 (6 bases). The V gene's germline CDR1 is LNHDA and CDR2 SQIVND (reference sequence). This CDR3 region has 16 residues. The germline V and J ends were trimmed by 6 bases and 0 bases, with 17 bases remaining between them. The DNA for the CDR3 is TGTGCCAGTAGCCAGAATAGACAGGCAGCTAACTATGGCTACACCTTC. Its translation: CASSQNRQAANYGYTF.

The V and J genes are TRBV2 and TRBJ2-2, with 7 bases lining up with TRBD2. The CDR3 totals 14 residues. Per germline, CDR1 SNHLY and CDR2 FYNNEI. V shed 6 bases and J 1 base; nucleotides not matched to a gene: 2. This CDR3 reads CASRGLQNTGELFF. The CDR3 coding sequence is TGTGCCAGCAGGGGACTACAGAACACCGGGGAGCTGTTTTTT. Full variable domain (outside the CDR3, taken from reference TRBV2 and TRBJ2-2): EPEVTQTPSHQVTQMGQEVILRCVPISNHLYFYWYRQILGQKVEFLVSFYNNEISEKSEIFDDQFSVERPDGSNFTLKIRSTKLEDSAMYFCASRGLQNTGELFFGEGSRLTVL.

The genes are TRBV30 and TRBJ1-2; D call uncertain. CDR3 size: 14 residues. V was trimmed by 2 bases and J by 2 bases, leaving 12 bases between them. The germline gives CDR1 GTSNPN, CDR2 SVGIG (reference sequence). CDR3 loop: CAWSKDRGNYGYTF. The CDR3 DNA is TGTGCCTGGAGTAAGGACCGGGGAAACTATGGCTACACCTTC.

In its sample, this clone was seen a few times. The chain links TRBV6-6 to TRBJ2-7, with D unclear. Germline V gene sequence: CDR1 MNHNY, CDR2 SVGAGI (reference sequence). The CDR3 is 12 residues long. Trimming left V 2 bases short and J 5 bases short, with 7 bases between. CDR3 protein: CASSYRRDEQYF. CDR3 nucleotide sequence: TGTGCCAGCAGTTACCGAAGAGACGAGCAGTACTTC.

The chain recombines TRBV27 with TRBJ2-7, with D tentatively TRBD2 (5 bases). Germline V gene lookup returns CDR1 MNHEY and CDR2 SMNVEV (reference sequence). The CDR3 sequence is 15 residues long. V lost 3 bases, J lost 3 bases, and 15 bases lay in between. The CDR3 reads CASSFVRAYIYEQYF. CDR3 sequence (DNA): TGTGCCAGCAGTTTCGTGAGGGCCTACATCTACGAGCAGTACTTC.

The chain is built from TRBV6-2 or TRBV6-3 and TRBJ1-1, with 9 nucleotides matching TRBD1. The germline CDR1 and CDR2 sequences are MNHEY and SVGEGT. With V trimmed by 5 bases and J by 6 bases, 10 bases remained unmatched. CDR3 length equals 15 residues. CDR3 region: CASSRGGTGSSEAFF. CDR3 bases: TGTGCCAGCAGTAGGGGCGGGACAGGGAGTTCTGAAGCTTTCTTT.

J is TRBJ1-1 and V is TRBV19; 8 bases agree with TRBD1. J was trimmed by 3 bases and V by 2 bases; bases with no gene match: 17. This CDR3 comprises 19 residues. Germline V gene sequence: CDR1 LNHDA, CDR2 SQIVND (reference sequence). The CDR3 DNA reads TGTGCCAGTAGTATACCGGGTGCAAGGACAGGGAGAGTCGACACTGAAGCTTTCTTT. Translation: CASSIPGARTGRVDTEAFF.

This clone was seen only once. CDR3 in amino acids: CATSGLGREQDYEQYF. CDR3 nucleotides: TGTGCCACCAGCGGCCTCGGGCGGGAGCAGGACTACGAGCAGTACTTC. The chain is built from TRBV15 and TRBJ2-7, with 7 positions matching TRBD2. After removal of 5 bases from V and 3 bases from J, the junction contained 13 bases not matched to a gene. The CDR3 has 16 amino acids. Germline-derived CDR1 and CDR2 are LNHNV and YYDKDF (reference sequence).

This chain links TRBV27 with TRBJ2-7; perhaps TRBD1 as D (5 bases). The CDR3 sequence is 15 residues long. Per germline, CDR1 MNHEY and CDR2 SMNVEV (reference sequence). Trimming took off 3 bases at V and 2 bases at J, with 14 bases between the two ends. CDR3 nucleotides: TGTGCCAGCAGTTTCGGCCAGGGCAGAACCTACGAGCAGTACTTC. Protein: CASSFGQGRTYEQYF.

This clone was counted between two and nine times. The chain combines TRBV10-1 with TRBJ2-2, with D possibly TRBD2 on 5 matching bases. Germline loops: CDR1 WNHNN, CDR2 SYGVQD (reference sequence). Between the trimmed V and J ends, which lost 8 bases and 7 bases, there was a span of 8 bases. There are 11 residues in the CDR3. The CDR3: CASSRGGELFF. CDR3 coding DNA: TGCGCCAGCTCCCGGGGCGGGGAGCTGTTTTTT.

The chain is built from TRBV12-3 or TRBV12-4 and TRBJ2-7; D might be TRBD2 (5 bases). The CDR3 runs 13 residues. V lost 3 bases and J 7 bases, leaving 13 bases between the germline ends. CDR3 region: CASSFGKTKEQYF. The CDR3 DNA sequence: TGTGCCAGCAGTTTTGGGAAGACTAAAGAGCAGTACTTC.

The chain is built from TRBV7-8 and TRBJ2-7; TRBD2 agrees at 12 bases. Germline lookup yields CDR1 SGHVS and CDR2 FQNEAQ. This CDR3 has 16 amino acids. V was pared by 5 bases and J by 1 base, with 6 bases of the junction left unmatched. CDR3 coding DNA: TGTGCCAGCAGCAGGGCACTAGCGGGGGGTTCCTACGAGCAGTACTTC. It is translated as CASSRALAGGSYEQYF.

The chain carries TRBV28 and TRBJ1-5; D gene unclear. CDR3 length: 12 residues. Germline V lookup: CDR1 MDHEN, CDR2 SYDVKM. V shed 4 bases and J shed 5 bases, with 6 bases lying between them. DNA of the CDR3: TGTGCCAGCAGTTATCATCATCAGCCCCAGCATTTT. Its translation is CASSYHHQPQHF.

The V call is TRBV4-1, the J call TRBJ2-6, with 11 nucleotides matching TRBD1. The CDR3 covers 17 residues. V shed 6 bases, J shed 2 bases, and the junction held 6 bases outside the gene matches. CDR1 is MGHRA, CDR2 YSYEKL, per germline. The CDR3 reads CASRRDRGFPGANVLTF. CDR3 nucleotide sequence: TGCGCCAGCAGACGGGACAGGGGGTTCCCTGGGGCCAACGTCCTGACTTTC.

This sequence joins TRBV28 and TRBJ2-7, with a possible D match to TRBD1 (5 bases). CDR3 length: 16 amino acids. V lost 4 bases to trimming and J lost 5 bases, with 21 bases between them. The germline V gene encodes CDR1 MDHEN and CDR2 SYDVKM. This CDR3 is CASSSSTRVFGDEQYF. The CDR3 nucleotides are TGTGCCAGCAGTTCCTCCACCAGGGTCTTTGGGGACGAGCAGTACTTC.

The chain joins TRBV11-2 to TRBJ1-4; possibly TRBD1 for D (6 bases). CDR3 length equals 17 residues. CDR1 is SGHAT, CDR2 FQNNGV, per germline. The V and J ends lost 2 bases and 2 bases respectively, with 15 bases between them. CDR3 bases: TGTGCCAGCAGCTTAATGAGGGGCCAGGGGACTAATGAAAAACTGTTTTTT. It is translated as CASSLMRGQGTNEKLFF. Variable domain in full (rest from reference TRBV11-2 and TRBJ1-4): EAGVAQSPRYKIIEKRQSVAFWCNPISGHATLYWYQQILGQGPKLLIQFQNNGVVDDSQLPKDRFSAERLKGVDSTLKIQPAKLEDSAVYLCASSLMRGQGTNEKLFFGSGTQLSVL.

J is TRBJ1-1 and V is TRBV6-5; D is undetermined. The CDR3 runs to 15 residues. Looked up from germline, CDR1 is MNHEY and CDR2 is SVGAGI. V gave up 3 bases and J gave up 0 bases, with 11 bases separating them. Written as DNA, the CDR3 is TGTGCCAGCAGTTATAGCCCTCTAATGAACACTGAAGCTTTCTTT. Encoded protein: CASSYSPLMNTEAFF.

This chain links TRBV3-1 (or the pseudogene TRBV3-2) with TRBJ1-2; TRBD1 is a possible D gene (6 bases). Germline V lookup: CDR1 LGHDT, CDR2 YNNKEL (reference sequence). Trimming shortened V by 0 bases and J by 4 bases, and 12 bases separated the two germline ends. This CDR3 comprises 15 residues. CDR3 residues: CASSQDRYRAYGYTF. The CDR3 coding sequence is TGTGCCAGCAGCCAAGACAGATACAGGGCCTATGGCTACACCTTC.

In the case of this clone: At one boundary the junction diverges from the germline segment, which might be a read error. The V gene is TRBV5-6, the J gene TRBJ2-7; D not certain. Germline V gene sequence: CDR1 SGHDT, CDR2 YYEEEE. The CDR3 totals 13 residues. The CDR3 DNA sequence: TGTGCCAGCAGTTTGGTCTATCAATACGAGCAGTACTTC. Protein product: CASSLVYQYEQYF.

The rearrangement uses TRBV27 and TRBJ1-4; maybe TRBD1 (6 bases). CDR1 is MNHEY and CDR2 is SMNVEV in the germline V gene (reference sequence). The CDR3 is 15 amino acids. V shed 6 bases and J shed 3 bases, with 14 bases lying between them. CDR3 loop: CASSLGQSPNEKLFF. The CDR3 nucleotides read TGTGCCAGCAGCCTCGGACAGTCCCCTAATGAAAAACTGTTTTTT.

The chain recombines TRBV18 with TRBJ2-5; D remains unclear. Trimming removed 2 bases at V and 5 bases at J, with 6 bases between. This CDR3 spans 12 amino acids. Germline lookup yields CDR1 KGHSH and CDR2 LQKENI. The CDR3 DNA is TGTGCCAGCTCACCAGTTCCTGAGACCCAGTACTTC. It specifies CASSPVPETQYF. Combining the CDR3 with reference TRBV18 and TRBJ2-5 gives the whole variable domain NAGVMQNPRHLVRRRGQEARLRCSPMKGHSHVYWYRQLPEEGLKFMVYLQKENIIDESGMPKERFSAEFPKEGPSILRIQQVVRGDSAAYFCASSPVPETQYFGPGTRLLVL.

The genes are TRBV27 and TRBJ1-2, with D tentatively TRBD1 (6 bases). The CDR3 runs to 14 residues. V was shortened by 7 bases and J by 6 bases, with 18 bases between the two germline ends. CDR1 is MNHEY, CDR2 SMNVEV, per germline (reference sequence). Here the CDR3 reads CASIHTPGGNGYTF. CDR3 DNA sequence: TGTGCCAGCATCCACACTCCGGGGGGCAATGGCTACACCTTC.

This rearrangement joins TRBV6-5 to TRBJ2-6, with a weak D call TRBD1 (6 bases). Germline lookup yields CDR1 MNHEY and CDR2 SVGAGI. V lost 2 bases to trimming and J lost 0 bases, with 8 bases between them. CDR3 length: 16 amino acids. The DNA of the CDR3 is TGTGCCAGCAGTTACACAGGGTCCTCTGGGGCCAACGTCCTGACTTTC. Translation: CASSYTGSSGANVLTF.

The chain joins TRBV7-8 to TRBJ2-5; D gene unclear. From germline, CDR1 is SGHVS and CDR2 FQNEAQ. The length of the CDR3 is 16 residues. The ends were cut back, 2 bases at V and 5 bases at J, with 18 bases in the middle. The CDR3 spells CASSLSVSIFGETQYF. In DNA, the CDR3 is TGTGCCAGCAGCTTATCAGTTTCAATCTTCGGGGAGACCCAGTACTTC. The full variable domain, rest sourced from reference TRBV7-8 and TRBJ2-5, is GAGVSQSPRYKVAKRGQDVALRCDPISGHVSLFWYQQALGQGPEFLTYFQNEAQLDKSGLPSDRFFAERPEGSVSTLKIQRTQQEDSAVYLCASSLSVSIFGETQYFGPGTRLLVL.